What follows are 7 T cell receptor beta chains derived from one specimen sequenced in a study of T-cell reconstitution after alpha-beta-depleted transplantation in children. Unique molecular identifiers were used in preparing the TCRbeta library. MiXCR, run by TCRdb on the PCR reads, gives a single entry per CDR3 protein. The data contain over 85,000 distinct CDR3 sequences, 4.5% to 7.5% of them singletons. The source material was PBMCs, mostly from graft donor cells, sampled 60 days after TCRalphabeta/CD19-depleted stem cell transplant. These receptors were obtained from a female patient between 2 and 10 years old who had a stem cell transplant for Fanconi anemia, so the T cells may come from the graft donor.

This clonotype has ten or more counts. The chain uses TRBV29-1 and TRBJ2-7; D unclear. Germline V CDR1 and CDR2: SQVTM, ANQGSEA. The length of the CDR3 is 10 residues. The V end was cut by 6 bases, the J end by 3 bases, with 6 bases between. CDR3 region: CSVGSYEQYF. The CDR3 coding sequence is TGCAGCGTAGGCAGCTACGAGCAGTACTTC.

This clonotype was found many times. The chain uses TRBV5-1 and TRBJ1-3, with D unresolved. The V end was cut by 3 bases, the J end by 0 bases, with 10 bases between. From germline, CDR1 is SGHRS and CDR2 YFSETQ. The CDR3 has 15 amino acids. The CDR3: CASSSGSSSGNTIYF. In DNA form, the CDR3 reads TGCGCCAGCAGCTCCGGGTCAAGCTCTGGAAACACCATATATTTT. The complete variable domain, with remaining parts taken from reference TRBV5-1 and TRBJ1-3, reads KAGVTQTPRYLIKTRGQQVTLSCSPISGHRSVSWYQQTPGQGLQFLFEYFSETQRNKGNFPGRFSGRQFSNSRSEMNVSTLELGDSALYLCASSSGSSSGNTIYFGEGSWLTVV.

This clonotype was observed many times. The chain carries TRBV28 and TRBJ2-7; 10 bases match TRBD2. Unmatched junction bases numbered 4, after V lost 7 bases and J lost 1 base. CDR1 is MDHEN, CDR2 SYDVKM, per germline. The CDR3 runs to 14 residues. CDR3 residues: CASTLLAGSYEQYF. The CDR3 region has the DNA TGTGCCAGCACCCTACTAGCGGGATCCTACGAGCAGTACTTC.

The V and J genes are TRBV7-3 and TRBJ2-3; the D is unclear. Germline V gives CDR1 SGHTA, CDR2 FQGTGA. V dropped 3 bases and J dropped 6 bases, with 13 bases sitting between them. The CDR3 runs 14 residues. In DNA form, the CDR3 reads TGTGCCAGCAGCTTCGAGCAATCGGTCGATACGCAGTATTTT. It yields the protein CASSFEQSVDTQYF.

This sequence joins TRBV28 and TRBJ2-3; the D gene is possibly TRBD2 (6 bases). Germline CDR1 MDHEN, CDR2 SYDVKM. This CDR3 has 19 residues. Between the trimmed V and J ends, which lost 6 bases and 2 bases, there was a span of 27 bases. CDR3 sequence reads: CASRNLGGMMGKITDTQYF. The DNA of the CDR3 is TGTGCCAGCAGGAACTTAGGCGGGATGATGGGGAAAATCACAGATACGCAGTATTTT.

This clonotype turned up a few times. The chain employs TRBV28 and TRBJ1-2, with D perhaps matching TRBD1 (6 bases). V dropped 8 bases and J dropped 4 bases, with 17 bases sitting between them. In germline, CDR1 is MDHEN, CDR2 SYDVKM. This CDR3 has 14 amino acids. CDR3 region: CASRLRQARYGYTF. The CDR3 DNA reads as TGTGCCAGCCGCTTACGACAGGCCCGCTATGGCTACACCTTC.

This chain joins TRBV20-1 and TRBJ1-2; 8 bases agree with TRBD1. V lost 6 bases, J lost 5 bases, and 11 bases stayed unmatched. Germline CDR1 DFQATT, CDR2 SNEGSKA (reference sequence). CDR3 length equals 14 residues. CDR3 bases: TGCAGTGCACAATTATTGGGACAGGTTTATGGCTACACCTTC. This translates into CSAQLLGQVYGYTF.